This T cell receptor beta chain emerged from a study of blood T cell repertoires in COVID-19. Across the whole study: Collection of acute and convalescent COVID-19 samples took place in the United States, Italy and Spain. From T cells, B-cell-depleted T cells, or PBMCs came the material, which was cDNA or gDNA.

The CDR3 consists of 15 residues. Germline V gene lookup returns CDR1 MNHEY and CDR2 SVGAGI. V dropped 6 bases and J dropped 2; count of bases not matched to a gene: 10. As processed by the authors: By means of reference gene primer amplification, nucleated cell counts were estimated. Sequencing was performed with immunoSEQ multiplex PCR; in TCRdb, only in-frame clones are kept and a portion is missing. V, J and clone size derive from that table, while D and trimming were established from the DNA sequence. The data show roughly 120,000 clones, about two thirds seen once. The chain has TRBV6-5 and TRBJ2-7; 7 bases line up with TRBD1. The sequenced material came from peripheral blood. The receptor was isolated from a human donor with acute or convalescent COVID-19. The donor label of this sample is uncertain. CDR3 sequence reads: CASRPDRATTYEQYF. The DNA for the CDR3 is TGTGCCAGCAGACCTGACAGGGCCACAACCTACGAGCAGTACTTC.